The text below deals with one TCR beta chain. Its antigen remains unknown. These data are taken from a study of Ad26.COV2.S vaccination and SARS-CoV-2 variants. As for treatment: roughly 19 received Ad26.COV2.S at low or high dose, single or two shots; five or six received placebo; per-sample allocation not given. Material that was analyzed had been drawn on day 63 after the first vaccine or placebo injection. An adult aged 18-55 years in Boston served as the donor. The method was immunoSEQ multiplex PCR; TCRdb's version includes in-frame clones alone and lacks a portion of them. This table has about 410,000 clones, roughly 90% appearing once. Germline V gene data show CDR1 as LGHNA and CDR2 as YSLEER. The CDR3 length is 18 residues. Unmatched junction bases numbered 11, after V lost 0 bases and J lost 7 bases. Whole-study findings and limits: Non-spike TCR breadth showed similarity between vaccine and placebo recipients.

The sequencing here drew on peripheral blood, taken in a trial of Ad26.COV2.S vaccine versus placebo. This chain connects TRBV4-3 to TRBJ1-4, with TRBD1 matching 10 bases. This TCR came from a person aged 18-60 years who received the Ad26.COV2.S COVID-19 vaccine or a placebo. CDR3 in amino acids: CASSQESVVGQGREKLFF. The CDR3 nucleotides are TGCGCCAGCAGCCAAGAGTCCGTGGTGGGACAGGGGCGTGAAAAACTGTTTTTT.